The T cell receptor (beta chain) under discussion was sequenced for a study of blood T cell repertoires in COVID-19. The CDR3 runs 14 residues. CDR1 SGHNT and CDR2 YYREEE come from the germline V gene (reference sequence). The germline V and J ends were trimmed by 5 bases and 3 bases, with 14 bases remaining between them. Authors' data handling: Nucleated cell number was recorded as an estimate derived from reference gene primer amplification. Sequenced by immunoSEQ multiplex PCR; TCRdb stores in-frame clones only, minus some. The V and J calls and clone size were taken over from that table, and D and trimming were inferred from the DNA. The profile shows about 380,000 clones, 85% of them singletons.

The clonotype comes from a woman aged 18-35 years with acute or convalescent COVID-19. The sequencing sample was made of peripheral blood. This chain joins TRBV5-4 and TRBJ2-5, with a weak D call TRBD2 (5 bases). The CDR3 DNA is TGTGCCAGCAGTTTACCACTAGGAGAAGAGACCCAGTACTTC. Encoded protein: CASSLPLGEETQYF. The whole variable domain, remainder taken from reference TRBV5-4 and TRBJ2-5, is ETGVTQSPTHLIKTRGQQVTLRCSSQSGHNTVSWYQQALGQGPQFIFQYYREEENGRGNFPPRFSGLQFPNYSSELNVNALELDDSALYLCASSLPLGEETQYFGPGTRLLVL.